Listed below are T cell receptor beta chains from one sample, sequenced in a study of T cell repertoires in cytomegalovirus infection. TCRdb redid the calling of the reads with MiXCR, one entry per CDR3 protein. The table shows some 440,000 distinct CDR3 sequences, with roughly 30% occurring only once. The sequenced sample was PBMCs. Receptors were obtained from a human donor in good health (CMV status not recorded). Some clones in this sample may be carry-over from other donors' samples. The CDR3 runs from the conserved cysteine through the conserved F or W. The order of the fields is D gene, clone size, J gene, V gene, CDR3 DNA, CDR3 protein. A D gene is named only where the DNA matches it firmly. Expanded clones are given a class, and other clones once, few, many or no size at all.

D: .; size: .; J: TRBJ1-1; V: TRBV7-8; DNA: TGTGCCAGCAGCCTCAGGGTCCAGATGAACACTGAAGCTTTCTTT; CDR3: CASSLRVQMNTEAFF
D: .; size: .; J: TRBJ2-5; V: TRBV25-1; DNA: TGTGCCAGCAGTGAATCTTGGGAGACCCAGTACTTC; CDR3: CASSESWETQYF
D: .; size: .; J: TRBJ1-6; V: TRBV7-3; DNA: TGTGCCAGCAGCGCGAATGGCGGTTCACCCCTCCACTTT; CDR3: CASSANGGSPLHF
D: TRBD2; size: .; J: TRBJ2-5; V: TRBV20-1; DNA: TGCAGTGCTAGTAAAGCGGGGGGGCTCGAGACCCAGTACTTC; CDR3: CSASKAGGLETQYF
D: TRBD2; size: few; J: TRBJ2-1; V: TRBV20-1; DNA: TGCAGTGCTAGACTAGCGGGGTTGTACAATGAGCAGTTCTTC; CDR3: CSARLAGLYNEQFF
D: TRBD1; size: .; J: TRBJ2-1; V: TRBV28; DNA: TGTGCCAGCAGTCCGCGACAGGGTTTCAATGAGCAGTTCTTC; CDR3: CASSPRQGFNEQFF
D: TRBD2; size: .; J: TRBJ2-1; V: TRBV10-2; DNA: TGCGCCAGCAGTTGGCTAGCGGGGGCTCTTGAGCAGTTCTTC; CDR3: CASSWLAGALEQFF
D: TRBD1; size: few; J: TRBJ2-3; V: TRBV12-3/TRBV12-4; DNA: TGTGCCAGCAGTCGACAGGGTGAGGCCTACACAGATACGCAGTATTTT; CDR3: CASSRQGEAYTDTQYF
D: .; size: few; J: TRBJ2-5; V: TRBV6-1; DNA: TGTGCCAGCAGTGAAGTATTGGGAGAGACCCAGTACTTC; CDR3: CASSEVLGETQYF
D: TRBD1; size: many; J: TRBJ1-2; V: TRBV7-2; DNA: TGTGCCAGCAGCGAGGGGACAGCCCTCCATGGCTACACCTTC; CDR3: CASSEGTALHGYTF
D: .; size: few; J: TRBJ1-2; V: TRBV6-6; DNA: TGTGCCAGCATCAAACCGGGACACTATGGCTACACCTTC; CDR3: CASIKPGHYGYTF
D: .; size: .; J: TRBJ1-2; V: TRBV4-1; DNA: TGCGCCAGCAGCCAAGTAGGCCAGGCTTATGGCTACACCTTC; CDR3: CASSQVGQAYGYTF
D: .; size: few; J: TRBJ2-3; V: TRBV12-3/TRBV12-4; DNA: TGTGCCAGCAGTTTGGGGTGGGCGGATACGCAGTATTTT; CDR3: CASSLGWADTQYF
D: .; size: .; J: TRBJ1-1; V: TRBV7-2; DNA: TGTGCCAGCAGGGCTACCGGGACACAAACGAACACTGACGCTTTCTTT; CDR3: CASRATGTQTNTDAFF
D: .; size: few; J: TRBJ2-1; V: TRBV19; DNA: TGTGCCAGCCGCCCAGGGACAAACAATGAGCAGTTCTTC; CDR3: CASRPGTNNEQFF
D: .; size: few; J: TRBJ2-7; V: TRBV6-1; DNA: TGTGCCAGCAGTGAAGGCATTAACAGGCGAAACTCCTACGAGCAGTACTTC; CDR3: CASSEGINRRNSYEQYF
D: .; size: .; J: TRBJ2-3; V: TRBV7-6; DNA: TGTGCCAGCAGCTTAGCGAACGGGTTAAGCACAGATATGCAGTATTTT; CDR3: CASSLANGLSTDMQYF
D: .; size: few; J: TRBJ1-5; V: TRBV15; DNA: TGTGCCACCAGCAGAGATCTTTGGAAGGGCGAGCTAAATCAGCCCCAGCATTTT; CDR3: CATSRDLWKGELNQPQHF
D: .; size: .; J: TRBJ1-1; V: TRBV29-1; DNA: TGCAGCGTTGAACCGGGTACCAACACTGAAGCTTTCTTT; CDR3: CSVEPGTNTEAFF
D: TRBD2; size: few; J: TRBJ2-1; V: TRBV12-3/TRBV12-4; DNA: TGTGCCAGCAGTTTGGGACTCCACAGAGCGGGGGGATACTACAATGAGCAGTTCTTC; CDR3: CASSLGLHRAGGYYNEQFF
D: .; size: .; J: TRBJ2-5; V: TRBV5-6; DNA: TGTGCCAGCAGCAACTTCTCGGGCAGCCGCCGGCAAGAGACCCAGTACTTC; CDR3: CASSNFSGSRRQETQYF
D: .; size: few; J: TRBJ1-1; V: TRBV7-9; DNA: TGTGCCAGCAGCGCCCTGGAACCTGAAGCTTTCTTT; CDR3: CASSALEPEAFF
D: TRBD2; size: .; J: TRBJ2-3; V: TRBV6-1; DNA: TGTGCCAGCAGTCTTGGACTAGCGGGGGAGGATACGCAGTATTTT; CDR3: CASSLGLAGEDTQYF
D: TRBD2; size: .; J: TRBJ2-1; V: TRBV20-1; DNA: TGCAGTTCTAGAGTTAGCGGGGGGGCGGGTAATGAGCAGTTCTTC; CDR3: CSSRVSGGAGNEQFF
D: .; size: few; J: TRBJ1-1; V: TRBV19; DNA: TGTGCCAGTACCTCGGACAGGAACACTGAAGCTTTCTTT; CDR3: CASTSDRNTEAFF
D: TRBD1; size: few; J: TRBJ2-2; V: TRBV18; DNA: TGTGCCAGCTCACCACGGGACAGGGTAATCCCTTCGAACACCGGGGAGCTGTTTTTT; CDR3: CASSPRDRVIPSNTGELFF
D: .; size: few; J: TRBJ1-1; V: TRBV12-3/TRBV12-4; DNA: TGTGCCAGCAGTTTAGGGGGGGTAGGCGCTTTCTTT; CDR3: CASSLGGVGAFF
D: .; size: .; J: TRBJ1-3; V: TRBV24-1; DNA: TGTGCCACCAGAGAATCCTCTGGAAACACCATATATTTT; CDR3: CATRESSGNTIYF
D: TRBD1; size: .; J: TRBJ1-1; V: TRBV27; DNA: TGTGCCAGCAGAGGTTGGGACAGGGATTACACTGAAGCTTTCTTT; CDR3: CASRGWDRDYTEAFF
D: TRBD1; size: .; J: TRBJ1-1; V: TRBV29-1; DNA: TGCAGCGTTGAAGAAGATAGGCGGGGACAGGGGAACACTGAAGCTTTCTTT; CDR3: CSVEEDRRGQGNTEAFF
D: TRBD2; size: once; J: TRBJ2-1; V: TRBV7-6; DNA: TGTGCCAGCAGCTTCTTCGTTTTGACTAGCGGGGGCTCCAATGCTCCGTTCTTC; CDR3: CASSFFVLTSGGSNAPFF
D: TRBD1; size: .; J: TRBJ2-1; V: TRBV24-1; DNA: TGTGCCACCAGTGATTCCCGGGACAGGTCTTGGGATGAGCAGTTCTTC; CDR3: CATSDSRDRSWDEQFF